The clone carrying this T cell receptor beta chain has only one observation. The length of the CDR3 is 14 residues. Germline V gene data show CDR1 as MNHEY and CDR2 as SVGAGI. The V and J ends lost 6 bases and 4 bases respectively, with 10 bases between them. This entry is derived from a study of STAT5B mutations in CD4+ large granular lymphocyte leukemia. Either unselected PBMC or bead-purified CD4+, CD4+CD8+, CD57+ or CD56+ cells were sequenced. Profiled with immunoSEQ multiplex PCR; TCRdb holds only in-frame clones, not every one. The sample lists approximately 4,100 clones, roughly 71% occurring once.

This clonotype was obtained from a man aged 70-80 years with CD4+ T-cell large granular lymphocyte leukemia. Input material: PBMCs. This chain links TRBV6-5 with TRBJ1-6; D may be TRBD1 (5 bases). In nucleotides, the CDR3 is TGTGCCAGCAGCGACGGGACTTATAATTCACCCCTCCACTTT. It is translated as CASSDGTYNSPLHF.